This entry lists 20 T cell receptor beta chains sequenced from one sample in a study of cytomegalovirus exposure and HLA in healthy donors. In the PCR, 60 Vbeta and 13 Jbeta primers were used. TCRdb's table, derived via immunoSEQ multiplex PCR, lists solely in-frame clones and lacks some. The data show 100,000 to 150,000 clones, 77% seen once. Sample: PBMCs. The source is a human donor in good health.

V usage is TRBV28 and J usage is TRBJ2-2; D perhaps matches TRBD1 (6 bases). Germline V lookup: CDR1 MDHEN, CDR2 SYDVKM. Trimming took off 6 bases at V and 7 bases at J, with 18 bases between the two ends. The CDR3 spans 15 residues. As DNA, the CDR3 is TGTGCCAGCAGCCCTATGGGACAATCATACGGGGAGCTGTTTTTT. Encoded protein: CASSPMGQSYGELFF.

The chain couples TRBV5-8 to TRBJ2-7; TRBD2 is a possible D gene (5 bases). Trimming pared 4 bases from V and 7 bases from J, leaving 15 bases between. Germline values: CDR1 SGHTS, CDR2 YDEGEE. CDR3 length equals 13 residues. CDR3 amino acids: CASSPRAVGEQYF. The CDR3 region has the DNA TGTGCCAGCAGCCCGCGAGCGGTGGGGGAGCAGTACTTC. The full variable domain, completed using reference TRBV5-8 and TRBJ2-7, is EAGVTQSPTHLIKTRGQQATLRCSPISGHTSVYWYQQALGLGLQFLLWYDEGEERNRGNFPPRFSGRQFPNYSSELNVNALELEDSALYLCASSPRAVGEQYFGPGTRLTVT.

The chain joins TRBV6-5 to TRBJ1-1; perhaps TRBD1 as D (5 bases). The V and J ends lost 8 bases and 4 bases respectively, with 8 bases between them. Germline lookup yields CDR1 MNHEY and CDR2 SVGAGI. This CDR3 is 11 amino acids long. The CDR3 DNA is TGTGCCAGCGGAAGGGGCACTGAAGCTTTCTTT. It is translated as CASGRGTEAFF.

The CDR3 bases are TGTGCCAGCAGCGCGACAGGGGGCTACACCGGGGAGCTGTTTTTT. It translates to CASSATGGYTGELFF. The chain employs TRBV7-8 and TRBJ2-2; TRBD1 matches 10 bases. Germline V gene data show CDR1 as SGHVS and CDR2 as FQNEAQ. The ends lost 5 bases at V and 3 bases at J; junction bases unmatched: 3. CDR3 size: 15 residues. The full variable domain, in which reference TRBV7-8 and TRBJ2-2 provide the parts outside the CDR3, is GAGVSQSPRYKVAKRGQDVALRCDPISGHVSLFWYQQALGQGPEFLTYFQNEAQLDKSGLPSDRFFAERPEGSVSTLKIQRTQQEDSAVYLCASSATGGYTGELFFGEGSRLTVL.

Regarding this clone: Without the conserved terminal phenylalanine or tryptophan, this CDR3 likely stems from a read error. This chain connects TRBV5-6 to TRBJ2-7, with TRBD2 identical over 7 bases. Trimming at V came to 4 bases and at J to 5 bases, leaving 12 bases not matched to a gene. Per germline, CDR1 SGHDT and CDR2 YYEEEE. CDR3 length: 15 amino acids. Here the CDR3 DNA reads TGTGCCAGCAGCCCAGGGACTAAGGCGGTACACGAGCAGTACCTC. This sequence encodes CASSPGTKAVHEQYL.

The CDR3 spells CASRERESVTGELFF. In nucleotides, the CDR3 is TGTGCCAGCAGGGAGCGGGAGTCGGTCACCGGGGAGCTGTTTTTT. This rearrangement joins TRBV2 to TRBJ2-2; 8 bases align to TRBD2. Germline V gene data show CDR1 as SNHLY and CDR2 as FYNNEI. This CDR3 region has 15 residues. Trimming at V came to 6 bases and at J to 4 bases, leaving 7 bases not matched to a gene.

The genes are TRBV10-3 and TRBJ2-3, with D possibly TRBD1 on 6 matching bases. CDR1 is ENHRY, CDR2 SYGVKD, per germline. Trimming removed 3 bases from V and 4 bases from J, with 11 bases in between. CDR3 length: 14 residues. CDR3: CAISETGSADTQYF. CDR3 sequence (DNA): TGTGCCATCAGTGAAACAGGGAGCGCAGATACGCAGTATTTT.

This sequence joins TRBV4-2 and TRBJ1-2; no firm D call. This CDR3 has 16 residues. The V end was cut by 1 base, the J end by 4 bases, with 16 bases between. Per germline, CDR1 LGHNA and CDR2 YNFKEQ. The chain's CDR3 is CASSQGFSGGLYGYTF. CDR3 DNA: TGTGCCAGCAGCCAAGGGTTCAGCGGAGGGCTCTATGGCTACACCTTC.

V and J are TRBV19 and TRBJ2-7; TRBD2 matches at 10 bases. The CDR3 covers 14 residues. V shed 3 bases and J 2 bases; nucleotides not matched to a gene: 1. The germline gives CDR1 LNHDA, CDR2 SQIVND (reference sequence). DNA for the CDR3: TGTGCCAGTAGTATTCTAGCGGGGGCCTACGAGCAGTACTTC. Translation: CASSILAGAYEQYF.

This chain connects TRBV7-2 to TRBJ1-4; the match to TRBD1 covers 7 bases. Germline CDR1 SGHTA, CDR2 FQGNSA. V shed 5 bases and J 3 bases; nucleotides not matched to a gene: 6. CDR3 length: 15 residues. CDR3 loop: CASSPRQGANEKLFF. The CDR3, as DNA: TGTGCCAGCAGCCCTAGACAGGGTGCTAATGAAAAACTGTTTTTT.

A single count supports this clone. Relative to the germline gene, one junction end is altered; a read error may explain this. V is TRBV5-1 and J is TRBJ1-1; 9 bases agree with TRBD1. From germline, CDR1 is SGHRS and CDR2 YFSETQ. The length of the CDR3 is 14 residues. DNA for the CDR3: TGCGCAAGCAGCTTATCGGACAGGGGCACTGAAGCTTTCTTT. Translated: CASSLSDRGTEAFF.

The chain employs TRBV29-1 and TRBJ1-4, with 9 bases identical to TRBD1. With V trimmed by 4 bases and J by 6 bases, 6 bases remained unmatched. The V gene's germline CDR1 is SQVTM and CDR2 ANQGSEA. This CDR3 region has 14 residues. The CDR3 DNA reads as TGCAGCGTTGCGAGTTGGACAGGGGATGAAAAACTGTTTTTT. Protein: CSVASWTGDEKLFF.

The chain employs TRBV7-9 and TRBJ2-7; 12 bases align to TRBD2. This CDR3 region has 19 residues. V dropped 1 base and J dropped 5; count of bases not matched to a gene: 15. Germline V gene lookup returns CDR1 SEHNR and CDR2 FQNEAQ (reference sequence). The CDR3 is CASSLGFTSPSGRVDEQYF. The CDR3 coding sequence is TGTGCCAGCAGCTTAGGCTTCACTTCTCCTAGCGGGAGGGTTGACGAGCAGTACTTC.

The chain combines TRBV7-8 with TRBJ1-1; TRBD1 aligns across 7 bases. The CDR3 contains 17 residues. The V segment lost 3 bases and the J segment 0 bases; nucleotides outside the gene matches: 10. The germline V gene encodes CDR1 SGHVS and CDR2 FQNEAQ. Written as DNA, the CDR3 is TGTGCCAGCAGCTTTCGGACAGGAGATACTATGAACACTGAAGCTTTCTTT. This encodes CASSFRTGDTMNTEAFF.

This clone has a single count. The chain recombines TRBV5-1 with TRBJ1-5; D might be TRBD1 (5 bases). The germline CDR1 and CDR2 sequences are SGHRS and YFSETQ. Trimming stripped 1 base from V and 4 bases from J, with 12 bases between. The CDR3 extends over 15 amino acids. For the CDR3, the DNA is TGCGCCAGCAGCTTGTGGGGGGGGGAAAATCAGCCCCAGCATTTT. Encoded protein: CASSLWGGENQPQHF.

The sample holds a few counts of this clone. The chain couples TRBV29-1 to TRBJ2-7, with 13 bases identical to TRBD2. The CDR3 extends over 14 amino acids. The V segment lost 7 bases and the J segment 2 bases; nucleotides outside the gene matches: 5. Per the germline V gene, CDR1 is SQVTM and CDR2 is ANQGSEA. This CDR3 is CSAAGTSGTYEQYF. The DNA for the CDR3 is TGCAGCGCTGCAGGGACTAGCGGGACCTACGAGCAGTACTTC.

V is TRBV18 and J is TRBJ2-6; TRBD2 is a possible D gene (5 bases). This CDR3 region has 17 residues. V lost 0 bases and J lost 0, with 9 bases in between. CDR1 KGHSH and CDR2 LQKENI come from the germline V gene. The CDR3 spells CASSPPLGSSGANVLTF. The CDR3 coding sequence is TGTGCCAGCTCACCACCTCTAGGGAGCTCTGGGGCCAACGTCCTGACTTTC.

J is TRBJ1-2 and V is TRBV11-3; D is possibly TRBD1 (6 bases). The CDR3 contains 13 residues. Germline CDR1 reads SGHNT; CDR2 reads YENEEA. V lost 5 bases to trimming and J lost 2 bases, with 9 bases between them. This chain's CDR3 is CASSQTGNYGYTF. CDR3 nucleotide sequence: TGTGCCAGCAGCCAAACAGGGAACTATGGCTACACCTTC. The variable domain in full, completed from reference TRBV11-3 and TRBJ1-2, reads EAGVVQSPRYKIIEKKQPVAFWCNPISGHNTLYWYLQNLGQGPELLIRYENEEAVDDSQLPKDRFSAERLKGVDSTLKIQPAELGDSAVYLCASSQTGNYGYTFGSGTRLTVV.

This chain connects TRBV10-3 to TRBJ2-2; 8 bases match TRBD2. V lost 10 bases, J lost 4 bases, and 5 bases stayed unmatched. The CDR3 runs 13 residues. Germline V gene lookup returns CDR1 ENHRY and CDR2 SYGVKD. As DNA, the CDR3 is TGTGCCAGAGCGGGAGCTAGCACCGGGGAGCTGTTTTTT. Its translation: CARAGASTGELFF.

V usage is TRBV7-3 and J usage is TRBJ2-5, with 9 positions matching TRBD2. The CDR3 is 16 amino acids. Germline V gene sequence: CDR1 SGHTA, CDR2 FQGTGA. V was pared by 6 bases and J by 7 bases, with 15 bases of the junction left unmatched. CDR3 region: CASSLAGREGRGTQYF. Here the CDR3 DNA reads TGTGCCAGCAGTCTTGCCGGGCGGGAGGGCCGCGGGACCCAGTACTTC.